Listed here are 5 T cell receptor beta chains from one sample, sequenced in a study of cytomegalovirus exposure and HLA in healthy donors. Repertoires were generated with immunoSEQ multiplex PCR, while TCRdb's copy carries only in-frame clones and drops some. The sample lists 120,000 to 150,000 clones; approximately 88% were seen once. The sample comprised PBMCs. The origin of the receptors is a young woman in good health and CMV-seropositive.

The J gene is TRBJ2-3, the V gene TRBV19, with no clear D. This CDR3 has 10 amino acids. Germline V lookup: CDR1 LNHDA, CDR2 SQIVND (reference sequence). The V gene lost 10 bases and the J gene lost 4 bases, with 6 bases spanning the gap. This CDR3 is CATMADTQYF. The CDR3 DNA reads as TGTGCCACTATGGCAGATACGCAGTATTTT. Full variable domain (remainder filled in from reference TRBV19 and TRBJ2-3): DGGITQSPKYLFRKEGQNVTLSCEQNLNHDAMYWYRQDPGQGLRLIYYSQIVNDFQKGDIAEGYSVSREKKESFPLTVTSAQKNPTAFYLCATMADTQYFGPGTRLTVL.

This clone appeared once. V and J are TRBV4-1 and TRBJ1-1; D may be TRBD1 (6 bases). Trimming stripped 1 base from V and 6 bases from J, with 18 bases between. Per the germline V gene, CDR1 is MGHRA and CDR2 is YSYEKL. The length of the CDR3 is 16 residues. The CDR3, as DNA: TGCGCCAGCAGCCAAGGTCGCGCCAGGGGTTACGCTGAAGCTTTCTTT. Its translation is CASSQGRARGYAEAFF.

The chain employs TRBV19 and TRBJ2-1; D is perhaps TRBD2 (6 bases). V dropped 7 bases and J dropped 5 bases, with 21 bases sitting between them. This CDR3 has 16 amino acids. Germline values: CDR1 LNHDA, CDR2 SQIVND (reference sequence). Here the CDR3 reads CASIPRGTANHNEQFF. The CDR3 coding sequence is TGTGCCAGTATCCCACGGGGGACCGCTAATCACAATGAGCAGTTCTTC.

This chain joins TRBV11-3 and TRBJ2-2; 8 bases align to TRBD1. The CDR3 runs 15 residues. Germline V gene lookup returns CDR1 SGHNT and CDR2 YENEEA. The V gene end was trimmed by 2 bases and the J gene end by 7 bases; junction bases not matched to a gene: 6. CDR3 amino acids: CASSLRTGRNGELFF. CDR3 nucleotide sequence: TGTGCCAGCAGCTTACGGACAGGGCGAAACGGGGAGCTGTTTTTT. Variable domain in full (rest from reference TRBV11-3 and TRBJ2-2): EAGVVQSPRYKIIEKKQPVAFWCNPISGHNTLYWYLQNLGQGPELLIRYENEEAVDDSQLPKDRFSAERLKGVDSTLKIQPAELGDSAVYLCASSLRTGRNGELFFGEGSRLTVL.

Remarks on this clone: One end of the junction varies from germline; a read error may be responsible. The rearrangement joins TRBV6-1 to TRBJ1-2, with 7 bases lining up with TRBD1. The CDR3 totals 17 residues. CDR1 and CDR2 from the germline V gene are MNHNS and SASEGT. The CDR3 spells CASSEAFFSGQHYGHTF. In DNA, the CDR3 is TGTGCCAGCAGTGAAGCTTTTTTCTCGGGACAGCACTATGGCCACACCTTC.